Below are 18 T cell receptor beta chains sequenced from a single sample in a study of blood T cell repertoires in COVID-19 (TCRdb year 2020). The library was produced with the immunoSEQ multiplex PCR assay. The source is immuneACCESS, and TCRdb retained only in-frame sequences with V and J called. Part of the clones is not carried over; for the studies checked, unresolved V genes explain less than half of this, and the remainder is unexplained. The table for this sample lists about 87,000 clones; over 75% of them were counted only once. In total, the top ten clones hold less than 2.5% of the sample. Sequenced material: peripheral blood. Receptors originate from a woman in her 70s with acute or convalescent COVID-19.

This sequence joins TRBV28 and TRBJ2-7; 8 bases are a match to TRBD2. The V gene end was trimmed by 7 bases and the J gene end by 3 bases; junction bases not matched to a gene: 5. Germline lookup yields CDR1 MDHEN and CDR2 SYDVKM. The CDR3 extends over 13 amino acids. The CDR3 sequence is CASTGGGLYEQYF. The CDR3 bases are TGTGCCAGCACCGGGGGGGGTCTCTACGAGCAGTACTTC.

The rearrangement uses TRBV5-8 and TRBJ1-2; 8 bases align to TRBD1. V shed 4 bases, J shed 3 bases, and the junction held 8 bases outside the gene matches. Germline CDR1 is SGHTS and CDR2 is YDEGEE. The CDR3 spans 15 residues. In DNA, the CDR3 is TGTGCCAGCAGCCCAGACGGACAGGGCGACTATGGCTACACCTTC. Translation: CASSPDGQGDYGYTF.

The chain links TRBV7-9 to TRBJ2-6; 8 bases match TRBD1. This CDR3 is built from 17 residues. The germline V gene encodes CDR1 SEHNR and CDR2 FQNEAQ (reference sequence). With 4 bases clipped from V and 4 bases from J, the junction kept 9 bases outside the gene matches. The CDR3 region is CASSSGQGRAGANVLTF. In DNA, the CDR3 is TGTGCCAGCAGCTCCGGACAGGGAAGGGCAGGGGCCAACGTCCTGACTTTC.

This clone has ten or more counts. The chain combines TRBV3-1 (or the pseudogene TRBV3-2) with TRBJ1-2; D may be TRBD1 (5 bases). Germline V CDR1 and CDR2: LGHDT, YNNKEL (reference sequence). With 4 bases removed from V and 5 bases from J, the gap between germline ends came to 20 bases. This CDR3 is built from 16 residues. The chain's CDR3 is CASSPIIGEQVYGYTF. The CDR3 DNA sequence: TGTGCCAGCAGCCCAATAATTGGTGAACAGGTATATGGCTACACCTTC.

The genes are TRBV10-2 and TRBJ1-2; TRBD1 matches 7 bases. Germline V gene lookup returns CDR1 WSHSY and CDR2 SAAADI. This CDR3 has 15 amino acids. The V and J ends lost 5 bases and 4 bases, in that order; junction bases with no gene match: 10. The CDR3 region is CASSLSGGESYGYTF. CDR3 bases: TGCGCCAGCAGTCTATCAGGGGGAGAGAGCTATGGCTACACCTTC.

V usage is TRBV12-3 or TRBV12-4 and J usage is TRBJ2-2; maybe TRBD2 (6 bases). The CDR3 extends over 12 amino acids. The germline V and J ends were trimmed by 6 bases and 5 bases, with 7 bases remaining between them. The CDR3 bases are TGTGCCAGCAGCCGGGGGACCGGGGAGCTGTTTTTT. Its protein is CASSRGTGELFF.

This chain joins TRBV6-5 and TRBJ1-4; 7 bases align to TRBD1. Germline trimming cut 6 bases from V and 7 bases from J; bases unmatched to any gene: 8. Per the germline V gene, CDR1 is MNHEY and CDR2 is SVGAGI. The CDR3 contains 14 residues. The CDR3 loop is CASSLQGFGEKLFF. The CDR3 DNA reads TGTGCCAGCAGCCTACAGGGGTTTGGTGAAAAACTGTTTTTT.

The V call is TRBV2, the J call TRBJ1-5; a weak D match, TRBD1 (6 bases). In germline, CDR1 is SNHLY, CDR2 FYNNEI. Between the trimmed V and J ends, which lost 5 bases and 7 bases, there was a span of 15 bases. The CDR3 extends over 14 amino acids. The DNA of the CDR3 is TGTGCCAGCAGTACACAGGGCGCGCTGCAGCCCCAGCATTTT. Residues: CASSTQGALQPQHF.

The chain employs TRBV5-4 and TRBJ2-5; D possibly corresponds to TRBD2 (6 bases). The CDR3 is made up of 16 amino acids. The germline gives CDR1 SGHNT, CDR2 YYREEE (reference sequence). Trimming removed 0 bases from V and 0 bases from J, with 12 bases in between. CDR3 DNA: TGTGCCAGCAGCTTGGGAGGGCCGGGGGACCAAGAGACCCAGTACTTC. Protein sequence: CASSLGGPGDQETQYF. The full variable domain, with the rest looked up from reference TRBV5-4 and TRBJ2-5, is ETGVTQSPTHLIKTRGQQVTLRCSSQSGHNTVSWYQQALGQGPQFIFQYYREEENGRGNFPPRFSGLQFPNYSSELNVNALELDDSALYLCASSLGGPGDQETQYFGPGTRLLVL.

V usage is TRBV11-2 and J usage is TRBJ2-7; TRBD1 might be the D (6 bases). Germline values: CDR1 SGHAT, CDR2 FQNNGV. Deletions cut 8 bases from V and 0 bases from J, with 20 bases between. The CDR3 loop spans 16 amino acids. In DNA form, the CDR3 reads TGTGCCAGCGCATCATTTATGAGGACAGCCTCCTACGAGCAGTACTTC. As protein: CASASFMRTASYEQYF.

V is TRBV10-2 and J is TRBJ2-7, with a weak D call TRBD2 (5 bases). Between the trimmed V and J ends, which lost 8 bases and 7 bases, there was a span of 21 bases. Germline CDR1 and CDR2: WSHSY and SAAADI. This CDR3 is built from 14 residues. The CDR3 DNA sequence: TGCGCCAGCCAAAGAGGAGGCACTTCGGGGGAGCAGTACTTC. It encodes CASQRGGTSGEQYF.

The chain joins TRBV3-1 (or the pseudogene TRBV3-2) to TRBJ1-1, with 9 bases matching TRBD1. CDR1 is LGHDT and CDR2 is YNNKEL in the germline V gene (reference sequence). After removal of 4 bases from V and 4 bases from J, the junction contained 4 bases not matched to a gene. The CDR3 covers 14 residues. CDR3 protein: CASSLGQGGTEAFF. The CDR3 bases are TGTGCCAGCAGCCTGGGACAGGGTGGCACTGAAGCTTTCTTT.

This clone showed up just once. V and J are TRBV9 and TRBJ2-2, with TRBD2 identical over 15 bases. The CDR3 is 18 residues long. V was pared by 4 bases and J by 2 bases, with 6 bases of the junction left unmatched. Germline loops: CDR1 SGDLS, CDR2 YYNGEE. CDR3: CASSQGLAGGLNTGELFF. The CDR3, as DNA: TGTGCCAGCAGCCAGGGACTAGCGGGGGGTCTCAACACCGGGGAGCTGTTTTTT.

This chain connects TRBV5-5 to TRBJ1-5; 9 positions agree with TRBD1. The V and J ends lost 5 bases and 5 bases, in that order; junction bases with no gene match: 2. In germline, CDR1 is SGHKS, CDR2 YYEKEE (reference sequence). The length of the CDR3 is 13 residues. The CDR3 coding sequence is TGTGCCAGCAGTTGGACAGGGGATCAGCCCCAGCATTTT. Protein: CASSWTGDQPQHF. The full variable domain, its missing parts supplied by reference TRBV5-5 and TRBJ1-5, is DAGVTQSPTHLIKTRGQQVTLRCSPISGHKSVSWYQQVLGQGPQFIFQYYEKEERGRGNFPDRFSARQFPNYSSELNVNALLLGDSALYLCASSWTGDQPQHFGDGTRLSIL.

The V call is TRBV19, the J call TRBJ1-1; D not certain. The germline gives CDR1 LNHDA, CDR2 SQIVND (reference sequence). Trimming pared 9 bases from V and 5 bases from J, leaving 22 bases between. The CDR3 spans 15 residues. The DNA for the CDR3 is TGTGCCAGCAATGTCAGTCCTGCCGGAGGGACTGAAGCTTTCTTT. This gives the protein CASNVSPAGGTEAFF.

This rearrangement joins TRBV24-1 to TRBJ2-7; 8 bases agree with TRBD1. The CDR3 covers 15 residues. After removal of 4 bases from V and 4 bases from J, the junction contained 8 bases not matched to a gene. Germline CDR1 KGHDR, CDR2 SFDVKD. The CDR3 region is CATSEGWTGKYEQYF. The CDR3 DNA is TGTGCCACCAGTGAGGGGTGGACAGGGAAATACGAGCAGTACTTC.

The V and J genes are TRBV5-6 and TRBJ2-1; 10 bases match TRBD2. The CDR3 has 15 residues. V lost 4 bases, J lost 2 bases, and 3 bases stayed unmatched. Germline-derived CDR1 and CDR2 are SGHDT and YYEEEE. The CDR3 coding sequence is TGTGCCAGCAGCCAGCGGGGGGGAGCCTACAATGAGCAGTTCTTC. Translating gives CASSQRGGAYNEQFF.

The V and J genes are TRBV12-3 or TRBV12-4 and TRBJ1-3; possible D gene TRBD1, 5 bases. V lost 6 bases, J lost 2 bases, and 8 bases lay in between. The CDR3 runs to 13 residues. CDR3 in amino acids: CASRTVPGNTIYF. The CDR3 DNA reads as TGTGCCAGCAGGACAGTCCCTGGAAACACCATATATTTT.